Included here is one T cell receptor (beta chain) sequence, with context. Lesional scalp punch biopsies and peripheral blood came from alopecia areata patients. The data were obtained in a study of CD8+ T cells in alopecia areata. Looking at the study overall: Treatment of the treated patients consisted of oral tofacitinib, 5 to 10 mg twice daily. Tofacitinib therapy took 6 to 18 months; 6 months off drug came after.

cDNA serving as the sequencing template came from extracted, reverse transcribed RNA. Clones were sequenced by immunoSEQ multiplex PCR, and TCRdb holds only the in-frame ones, with some missing. The table shows 75,000 to 100,000 clones, with 41% occurring only once. In germline, CDR1 is SGHNT, CDR2 YYREEE (reference sequence). V dropped 4 bases and J dropped 3; count of bases not matched to a gene: 2. CDR3 length equals 14 residues. This receptor was taken from a human donor with alopecia areata. The material sequenced was CD4+ T cells sorted from blood. The chain uses TRBV5-4 and TRBJ2-5; TRBD2 agrees at 11 bases. DNA of the CDR3: TGTGCCAGCAGCAAGGGACTAGCGGAAGAGACCCAGTACTTC. It yields the protein CASSKGLAEETQYF. The full variable domain, completed using reference TRBV5-4 and TRBJ2-5, is ETGVTQSPTHLIKTRGQQVTLRCSSQSGHNTVSWYQQALGQGPQFIFQYYREEENGRGNFPPRFSGLQFPNYSSELNVNALELDDSALYLCASSKGLAEETQYFGPGTRLLVL.